This T cell receptor (beta chain) stems from a study of blood T cell repertoires in COVID-19. Looking at the study overall: Samples came from the United States, Italy and Spain, spanning acute and convalescent COVID-19. From T cells, B-cell-depleted T cells, or PBMCs came the material, which was cDNA or gDNA.

Original processing methods: Nucleated cell number was recorded as an estimate derived from reference gene primer amplification. The data were produced by immunoSEQ multiplex PCR, yet TCRdb's version contains in-frame clones alone and is incomplete. From that table come the V and J calls and clone size; the DNA was used to work out D and trimming. The sample holds about 45,000 clones, roughly nine tenths seen once. The TCR was taken from a human donor in a cohort sampled during active COVID-19. The specimen was peripheral blood.

The CDR3 DNA reads as TGTGCCAGCTCGCCCGGGACAGCCGGTTTCTCCTATAATTCACCCCTCCACTTT. Protein sequence: CASSPGTAGFSYNSPLHF. The J gene is TRBJ1-6, the V gene TRBV18; 7 bases line up with TRBD1. The CDR3 has 18 amino acids. Germline V gene lookup returns CDR1 KGHSH and CDR2 LQKENI. Unmatched junction bases numbered 11, after V lost 6 bases and J lost 0 bases.